This T cell receptor (beta chain) was profiled in a study of early T cells in non-severe SARS-CoV-2 infection. Overall study: From unsorted whole blood, bulk RNA was sequenced, and the chains remained unpaired.

In this sample, this clonotype turned up a few times. CDR1 is SGDLS, CDR2 YYNGEE, per germline. Trimming took 3 bases from V and 10 from J; bases not matched to a gene: 14. The CDR3 sequence is 15 residues long. Unique molecular identifiers were attached to individual cDNA molecules. TCRdb itself ran the 5' RACE reads through MiXCR, one entry per CDR3 protein. The top ten hold roughly 1.2% of the sample, which has 99,000 or so distinct CDR3 sequences, roughly 15% seen once. V gene TRBV9 combines with J gene TRBJ2-3; TRBD2 matches 7 bases. This receptor was identified in an adult who was a healthcare worker with PCR-confirmed SARS-CoV-2 infection or an uninfected control (not recorded which). The sample consisted of whole blood. The CDR3 sequence is CASSADLSGWTAQYF. DNA for the CDR3: TGTGCCAGCAGCGCAGATCTTAGCGGGTGGACTGCGCAGTATTTT.